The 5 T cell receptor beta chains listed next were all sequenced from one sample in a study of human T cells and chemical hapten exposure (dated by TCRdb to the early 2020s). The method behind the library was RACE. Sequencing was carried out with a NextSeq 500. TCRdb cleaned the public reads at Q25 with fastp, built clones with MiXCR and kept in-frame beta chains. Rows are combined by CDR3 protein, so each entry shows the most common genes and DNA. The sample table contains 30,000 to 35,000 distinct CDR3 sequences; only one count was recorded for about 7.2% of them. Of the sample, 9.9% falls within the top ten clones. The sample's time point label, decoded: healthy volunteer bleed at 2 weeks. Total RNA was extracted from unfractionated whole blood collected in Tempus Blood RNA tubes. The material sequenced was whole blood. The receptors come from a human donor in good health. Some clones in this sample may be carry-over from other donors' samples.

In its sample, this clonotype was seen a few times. For the CDR3, the DNA is TGCAGCGTGTCCCCAGGGGTAGGAGATACGCAGTATTTT. Amino acids: CSVSPGVGDTQYF. This chain links TRBV29-1 with TRBJ2-3; D is perhaps TRBD1 (6 bases). The V end lost 6 bases, the J end lost 5 bases, and 15 bases lay between the germline ends. There are 13 residues in the CDR3. Germline loops: CDR1 SQVTM, CDR2 ANQGSEA.

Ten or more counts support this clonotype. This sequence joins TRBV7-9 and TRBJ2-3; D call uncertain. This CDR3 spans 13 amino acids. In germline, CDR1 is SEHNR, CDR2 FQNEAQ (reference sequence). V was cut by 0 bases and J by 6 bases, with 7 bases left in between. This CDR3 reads CASSLALGDTQYF. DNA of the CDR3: TGTGCCAGCAGCTTAGCGCTGGGGGATACGCAGTATTTT.

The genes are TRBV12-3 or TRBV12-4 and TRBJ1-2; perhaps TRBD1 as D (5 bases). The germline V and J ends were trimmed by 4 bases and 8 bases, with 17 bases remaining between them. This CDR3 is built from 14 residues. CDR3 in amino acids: CASSYERTREGYTF. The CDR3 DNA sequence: TGTGCCAGCAGTTATGAGAGGACACGTGAAGGCTACACCTTC.

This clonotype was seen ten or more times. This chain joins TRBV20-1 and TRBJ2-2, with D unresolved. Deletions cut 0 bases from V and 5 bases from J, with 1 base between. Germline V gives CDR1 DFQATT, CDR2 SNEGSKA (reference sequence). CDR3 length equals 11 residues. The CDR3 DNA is TGCAGTGCTAGAGAAACCGGGGAGCTGTTTTTT. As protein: CSARETGELFF.

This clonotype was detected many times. The CDR3 coding sequence is TGTGCCAGCAGTGGGGCGGACCTAGGCGAGCAGTACTTC. Its protein product is CASSGADLGEQYF. The chain is built from TRBV2 and TRBJ2-7; D call uncertain. In germline, CDR1 is SNHLY, CDR2 FYNNEI. This CDR3 spans 13 amino acids. V was cut by 4 bases and J by 6 bases, with 13 bases left in between.